A single sample is the source of the 5 T cell receptor beta chains below, sequenced in a study of blood T cell repertoires in COVID-19. The table came from immunoSEQ multiplex PCR; TCRdb's copy has only in-frame clones and leaves some out. Seen here are some 300,000 clones, over 80% observed once, and the top ten hold 5.5% to 8%. The specimen was peripheral blood. These receptors all come from a woman in her forties or fifties with COVID-19, enrolled during active disease.

The chain joins TRBV19 to TRBJ2-5; 10 nucleotides match TRBD1. Germline CDR1 reads LNHDA; CDR2 reads SQIVND (reference sequence). The CDR3 is 13 residues long. V lost 9 bases to trimming and J lost 1 base; unmatched junction nucleotides: 2. CDR3: CASRDRGQETQYF. CDR3 sequence (DNA): TGTGCCAGCCGGGACAGGGGCCAAGAGACCCAGTACTTC.

This rearrangement joins TRBV6-2 or TRBV6-3 to TRBJ2-7, with 13 bases fitting TRBD2. The CDR3 spans 15 residues. Germline V gene sequence: CDR1 MNHEY, CDR2 SVGEGT. V lost 5 bases and J lost 0; bases outside the gene matches: 1. CDR3 sequence: CASSRTSGGSYEQYF. The CDR3 DNA reads TGTGCCAGCAGTCGGACTAGCGGGGGCTCCTACGAGCAGTACTTC.

The CDR3 is CASSFSGTENEKLFF. As DNA, the CDR3 is TGTGCCAGCAGTTTTTCCGGGACAGAAAATGAAAAACTGTTTTTT. The V call is TRBV2, the J call TRBJ1-4; 7 bases agree with TRBD1. This CDR3 contains 15 residues. V was pared by 5 bases and J by 5 bases, with 8 bases of the junction left unmatched. The germline gives CDR1 SNHLY, CDR2 FYNNEI.

This sequence joins TRBV5-5 and TRBJ2-7; D might be TRBD2 (5 bases). This CDR3 spans 15 amino acids. Trimming left V 5 bases short and J 1 base short, with 16 bases between. Germline-derived CDR1 and CDR2 are SGHKS and YYEKEE (reference sequence). CDR3 coding DNA: TGTGCCAGCAGTGTCGGTTTGGGAGCATCCTACGAGCAGTACTTC. Translation: CASSVGLGASYEQYF.

The J gene is TRBJ1-1, the V gene TRBV6-5, with 8 bases that match TRBD1. Germline CDR1 reads MNHEY; CDR2 reads SVGAGI. CDR3 length equals 13 residues. The V gene end was trimmed by 10 bases and the J gene end by 4 bases; junction bases not matched to a gene: 8. This chain's CDR3 is CANSQGGGTEAFF. In DNA form, the CDR3 reads TGTGCCAACTCACAGGGGGGGGGCACTGAAGCTTTCTTT.